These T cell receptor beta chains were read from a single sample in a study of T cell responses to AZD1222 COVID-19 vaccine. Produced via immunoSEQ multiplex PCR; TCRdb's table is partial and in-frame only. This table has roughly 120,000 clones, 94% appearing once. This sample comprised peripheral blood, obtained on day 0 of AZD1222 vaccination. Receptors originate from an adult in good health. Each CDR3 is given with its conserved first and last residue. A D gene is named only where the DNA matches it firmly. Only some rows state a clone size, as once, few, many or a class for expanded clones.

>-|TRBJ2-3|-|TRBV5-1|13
TGCGCCAGCAACGAGCGACCAGGGGATACGCAGTATTTT
CASNERPGDTQYF
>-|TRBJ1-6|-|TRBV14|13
TGTGCCAGCAGCCAACACAGGGATTCACCCCTCCACTTT
CASSQHRDSPLHF
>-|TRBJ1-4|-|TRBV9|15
TGTGCCAGCAGCCGCAGCCAGGCAACTAATGAAAAACTGTTTTTT
CASSRSQATNEKLFF
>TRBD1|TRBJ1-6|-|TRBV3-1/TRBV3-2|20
TGTGCCAGCAGCGTAGGGACAGGGGGCGTGCAAAGCTCCTATAATTCACCCCTCCACTTT
CASSVGTGGVQSSYNSPLHF
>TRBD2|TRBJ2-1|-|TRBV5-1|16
TGCGCCAGCAGCTTGGTCCCTAGCGGCCTTTACAATGAGCAGTTCTTC
CASSLVPSGLYNEQFF
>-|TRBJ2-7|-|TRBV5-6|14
TGTGCCAGCAGCTTCAGGAGGGTAAGCCACGAGCAGTACTTC
CASSFRRVSHEQYF
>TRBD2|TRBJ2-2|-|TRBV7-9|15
TGTGCCAGCAGCTTAAGCGGGAGGAACACCGGGGAGCTGTTTTTT
CASSLSGRNTGELFF
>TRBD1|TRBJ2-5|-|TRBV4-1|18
TGCGCCAGCAGCCAACGCGGGACAGGGTCAGAGTTTCAAGAGACCCAGTACTTC
CASSQRGTGSEFQETQYF
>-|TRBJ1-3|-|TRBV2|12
TGTGCCAGCATAGTGGGCGGAAACACCATATATTTT
CASIVGGNTIYF
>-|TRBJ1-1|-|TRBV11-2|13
TGTGCCAGCAGCACGGGACGGGACACTGAAGCTTTCTTT
CASSTGRDTEAFF
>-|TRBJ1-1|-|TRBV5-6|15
TGTGCCAGCAGCATTCTGGCCCGATCCTTTACGGAAGCTTTCTTT
CASSILARSFTEAFF
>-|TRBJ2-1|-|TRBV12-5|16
TGTGCTAGTGGTTTAGGGGGGAGCGGTAGATACAATGAGCAGTTCTTC
CASGLGGSGRYNEQFF
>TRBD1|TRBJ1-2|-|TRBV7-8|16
TGTGCCAGCAGCGCGTACCGGGACAGGGGGCAGGATGGCTACACCTTC
CASSAYRDRGQDGYTF
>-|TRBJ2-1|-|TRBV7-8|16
TGTGCCAGCAGTCCCTCGGGGAGAAGCTCCTACAATGAGCAGTTCTTC
CASSPSGRSSYNEQFF
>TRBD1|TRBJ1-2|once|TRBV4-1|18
TGCGCCAGCAGGCCACCGGGACAGGGGCGATTCTACAACTATGGCTACACCTTC
CASRPPGQGRFYNYGYTF
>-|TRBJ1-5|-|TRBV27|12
TGTGCCAGCAGTCCCCATAATCAGCCCCAGCATTTT
CASSPHNQPQHF
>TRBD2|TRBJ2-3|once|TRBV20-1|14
TGCAGTGCTAGTTCAGCGGGAGGTTTAGATACGCAGTATTTT
CSASSAGGLDTQYF
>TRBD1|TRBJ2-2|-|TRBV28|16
TGTGCCAGCAGTCCCCATCATACAGGGGTAGCCGGGGAGCTGTTTTTT
CASSPHHTGVAGELFF
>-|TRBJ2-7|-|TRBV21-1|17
TGTGCCAGCAGCTGTGGCCGACCCCCTCACTGGGCCTACGAGCAGTACTTC
CASSCGRPPHWAYEQYF
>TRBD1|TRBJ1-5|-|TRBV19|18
TGTGCCAGTAGTACCAACCGGGACAGGAGTTATAGCAATCAGCCCCAGCATTTT
CASSTNRDRSYSNQPQHF
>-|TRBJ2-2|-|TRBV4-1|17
TGCGCCAGCAGCCAAGAGCGCAGGGTTACCTACACCGGGGAGCTGTTTTTT
CASSQERRVTYTGELFF
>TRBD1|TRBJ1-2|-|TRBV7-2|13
TGTGCCAGCAGCCCAGGGGGGGACTATGGCTACACCTTC
CASSPGGDYGYTF
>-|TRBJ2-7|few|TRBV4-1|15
TGCGCCAGCAGCCAAGATGTGCGGGAAGCCTACGAGCAGTACTTC
CASSQDVREAYEQYF
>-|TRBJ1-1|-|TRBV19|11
TGTGCCAGTAGCTATACGAGTGAAGCTTTCTTT
CASSYTSEAFF
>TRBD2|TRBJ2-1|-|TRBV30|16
TGTGCCTGGAGTGCCGGGGCTAGCGGGAGGGCCAGTGAGCAGTTCTTC
CAWSAGASGRASEQFF
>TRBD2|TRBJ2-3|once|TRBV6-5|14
TGTGCCAGCAAGACTAGCGGGTACACAGATACGCAGTATTTT
CASKTSGYTDTQYF
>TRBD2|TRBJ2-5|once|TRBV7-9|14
TGTGCCAGCAGCCTAGCGGGAGGGCAAGAGACCCAGTACTTC
CASSLAGGQETQYF
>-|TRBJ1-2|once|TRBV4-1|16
TGCGCCAGCAGCCAAGATTGGCGGAAAGCTAACTATGGCTACACCTTC
CASSQDWRKANYGYTF
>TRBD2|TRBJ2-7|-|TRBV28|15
TGTGCCAGCAGTTCCCCGGGACTAGCCTCCTACGAGCAGTACTTC
CASSSPGLASYEQYF
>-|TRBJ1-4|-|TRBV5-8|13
TGTGCCAGCAGCTTGGCGTTCAATGAAAAACTGTTTTTT
CASSLAFNEKLFF
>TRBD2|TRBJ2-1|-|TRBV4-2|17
TGTGCCAGCAGCCAAGCCCCTTTTCAAGCGGGATCCGATGAGCAGTTCTTC
CASSQAPFQAGSDEQFF
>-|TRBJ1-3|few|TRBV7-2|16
TGTGCCAGCAGCTACGAAGGACAGATCTCTGGAAACACCATATATTTT
CASSYEGQISGNTIYF
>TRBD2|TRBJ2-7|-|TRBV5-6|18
TGTGCCAGCAGCTTGTGGCATAAAGCGGGAGGGGGTAGCTACGAGCAGTACTTC
CASSLWHKAGGGSYEQYF
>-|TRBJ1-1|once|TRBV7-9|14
TGTGCCAGCAGCTTACGGACAATGAACACTGAAGCTTTCTTT
CASSLRTMNTEAFF
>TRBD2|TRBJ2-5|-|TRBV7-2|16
TGTGCCAGCAGCTTAGGATTCGGGAGGGCCCCAGAGACCCAGTACTTC
CASSLGFGRAPETQYF
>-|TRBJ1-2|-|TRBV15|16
TGTGCCACCAGCAGAGATTTCACAGGGTATAACTATGGCTACACCTTC
CATSRDFTGYNYGYTF
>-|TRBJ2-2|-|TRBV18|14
TGTGCCAGCTCACCCCGACAGTACACCGGGGAGCTGTTTTTT
CASSPRQYTGELFF
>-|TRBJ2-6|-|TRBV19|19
TGTGCCAGTAGTATACTAGGACAAGGGATATTCTCTGGGGCCAACGTCCTGACTTTC
CASSILGQGIFSGANVLTF
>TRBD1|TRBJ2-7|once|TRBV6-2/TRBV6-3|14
TGTGCCAGCAGTGGGACAGGGATATCCTACGAGCAGTACTTC
CASSGTGISYEQYF
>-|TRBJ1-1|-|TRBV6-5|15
TGTGCCAGCAGTCCCCGGGGGGAAGCGAACACTGAAGCTTTCTTT
CASSPRGEANTEAFF
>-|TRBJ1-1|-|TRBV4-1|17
TGCGCCAGCAGCCAAGATGTCCTGGGCAGGCCGAAGGCTGAAGCTTTCTTT
CASSQDVLGRPKAEAFF
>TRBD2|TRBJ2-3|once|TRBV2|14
TGTGCCAGCAGTGGGGTAATAGCGGGAGGGCCGCAATATTTT
CASSGVIAGGPQYF
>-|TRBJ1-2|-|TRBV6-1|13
TGTGCCAGCAGTGAAGTAGGAGTGGACGGCTACACCTTC
CASSEVGVDGYTF
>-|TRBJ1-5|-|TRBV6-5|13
TGTGCCAGCAGCTTTGGACTGAGTCAGCCCCAGCATTTT
CASSFGLSQPQHF
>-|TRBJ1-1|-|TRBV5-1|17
TGCGCCAGCAGCTTGGACACCGGCGGGAGAATGAACACTGAAGCTTTCTTT
CASSLDTGGRMNTEAFF
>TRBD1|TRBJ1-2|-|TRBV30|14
TGTGCCTGGAGTGCCCTGACCGGGACAGGGGGTAGTACCTTC
CAWSALTGTGGSTF
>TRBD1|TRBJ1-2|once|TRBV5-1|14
TGCGCCAGCAGCTTGGGACAGGGGGTCTATGGCTACACCTTC
CASSLGQGVYGYTF
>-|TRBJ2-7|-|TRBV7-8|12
TGTGCCAGCAGCTCGCGGCCCTACGAGCAGTACTTC
CASSSRPYEQYF
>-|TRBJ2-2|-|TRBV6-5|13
TGTGCCAGCAGTTACCCTAACACCGGGGAGCTGTTTTTT
CASSYPNTGELFF
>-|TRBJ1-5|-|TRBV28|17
TGTGCCAGCAGGGGTCGGGCAGGGAAGGGGCCGAATCAGCCCCAGCATTTT
CASRGRAGKGPNQPQHF
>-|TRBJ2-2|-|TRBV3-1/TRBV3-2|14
TGTGCCAGCAGCCAACTTGCCGGAACCGGGGAGCTGTTTTTT
CASSQLAGTGELFF
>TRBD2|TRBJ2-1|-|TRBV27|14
TGTGCCAGCAGTTTGGGACTATCCTACAATGAGCAGTTCTTC
CASSLGLSYNEQFF
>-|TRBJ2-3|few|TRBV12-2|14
TGTGCAAGTCGCTTAGCGACCCAGACAGATACGCAGTATTTT
CASRLATQTDTQYF
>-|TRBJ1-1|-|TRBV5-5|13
TGTGCCAGCAGCCCACGGGACCGAGCTGAAGCTTTCTTT
CASSPRDRAEAFF
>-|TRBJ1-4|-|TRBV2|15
TGTGCCAGCAGTCCAGGGGACGGCGGTGGTGAAAAACTGTTTTTT
CASSPGDGGGEKLFF